The following is a TCR beta chain sequence with its context. This clonotype was seen many times. What antigen it recognizes has not been identified. The sample holds no much larger clone one base away, and base qualities are not on file. The CDR1 and CDR2 encoded by the germline V gene are MDHEN and SYDVKM. The junction shows trimming of 7 bases on V and 2 bases on J, plus 30 bases between the germline ends. The cysteine opens and the phenylalanine closes a CDR3 of 20 amino acids. CDR3 DNA only is kept here, 60 bases in frame from base 1. These data belong to a study of regulatory T cells in long-lasting Graves disease (dated by TCRdb to about 2021). Background on the whole study: Persistent Graves' disease was defined as antithyroid drug treatment for over 5 years with persistently positive TSH receptor autoantibodies. Peripheral blood TCR sequencing and RNA sequencing compared persistent Graves' disease patients with newly diagnosed Graves' disease patients. The study was registered as a clinical trial and conducted in China. A total of roughly 33 samples underwent TCR sequencing: around 13 from persistent and roughly 20 from newly diagnosed Graves' disease patients. In the clinical cohort, patients with persistent Graves' disease had used antithyroid drugs for an average of about 10 years.

What the research found in general, with its limitations: The study examined only peripheral blood because the primary lesion, thyroid tissue, could not be accessed. Compared with newly diagnosed patients, persistent Graves' disease patients had lower TCR Shannon entropy and fewer highly expanded clones, which suggests clonal expansion. Only the TCR beta chain was sequenced and analyzed. Preferential use of TRBV28, TRBJ1-2 and TRBJ2-5 was observed in persistent disease, whereas TRBV20-1 and TRBJ2-1 were favored in newly diagnosed disease. The authors acknowledged the small sample size as a limitation that may reduce accuracy. A larger number of public clonotypes was shared among persistent patients (fewer than 3,000) than among newly diagnosed patients (approximately 930).

The receptor library was made with multiplex PCR. Reads for this sample came from an Illumina HiSeq 4000. CDR3 regions were amplified by Arm-PCR with iRepertoire HTBI primers to construct TCR beta libraries. Before sequencing, the PCR products underwent gel purification. The authors' pipeline ran thus. Gene usage analysis of CDR3 amino acid clonotypes used the approximately 62 TRBV and 14 to 15 TRBJ segments found across samples. COPE and FqMerger were used to merge filtered high-quality paired reads into contigs. BLAST was used to align contigs to IMGT TRBV, TRBD and TRBJ reference genes, with CDR3 defined following IMGT. Highly expanded clones were defined as clonotypes with a frequency above 0.1%. Repertoire diversity was measured by Shannon entropy, and V-J evenness by the Gini coefficient. A clonotype was considered public if more than one individual shared it. Using fastp at Q25 and MiXCR, TCRdb reprocessed the public reads and kept productive beta chains. Each entry is one CDR3 protein sequence, shown with its most common DNA and genes. In this record, the V and J calls reflect TCRdb's handling and not the investigators' own analysis. The sample table holds around 460,000 distinct CDR3 sequences, of which 20% to 25% were seen once. The biggest ten clones account for roughly 7% of the sample.

What this sample's time point label stands for: persistent/refractory GD, antithyroid drugs over 5 years with positive TRAb. For both TCR sequencing and RNA sequencing, RNA was extracted from PBMCs using TRIzol. Graves' disease was diagnosed according to American Thyroid Association guidelines. Patients for the study were recruited at an endocrinology department in Xi'an, China. Each patient gave about 9.1 milliliters of peripheral blood, collected in an EDTA anticoagulant tube. Ficoll Paque Plus density gradient separation was used to isolate PBMCs, and no further T cell sorting was done. An Agilent 2100 Bioanalyzer and agarose gel were used to assess RNA quality, and a NanoDrop 2000 was used to measure RNA concentration.

The receptor comes from a female donor with Graves disease. Rearrangement joined TRBV28 to TRBJ2-4; TRBD1 could be the D gene, as 6 bases match. Specimen: peripheral blood mononuclear cells (PBMCs), collected when the disease was refractory, from a patient treated with antithyroid drugs. The DNA is TGTGCCAGCAATCCTAACCAGGACGGGCCTGGAAGGGGGTCCAAAAACATTCAGTACTTC. It is translated as CASNPNQDGPGRGSKNIQYF.